This TCR beta chain emerged from a study of T-cell memory formation after mild COVID-19. V dropped 0 bases and J dropped 7 bases, with 16 bases sitting between them. CDR3 length: 16 amino acids. From germline, CDR1 is LGHNA and CDR2 YNFKEQ. MiXCR was run by TCRdb on the 5' RACE reads, yielding one entry per CDR3 protein. This sample carries about 340,000 distinct CDR3 sequences, 10% to 15% of them seen once, and the ten largest clones take about 21%. This receptor was obtained from a man aged 18 to 35 who had mild COVID-19 (a few samples of this study predate the infection). Cell type and time point are not known. This sequence joins TRBV4-2 and TRBJ2-1; a possible D gene is TRBD2 (6 bases). The sequencing sample was made of PBMCs or a T cell subset sorted from them (not recorded which). This CDR3 reads CASSQDMREERNEQFF. The CDR3 DNA reads as TGTGCCAGCAGCCAAGATATGAGGGAGGAACGTAATGAGCAGTTCTTC.